A selection of T cell receptor beta chains follows, all from one sample in a study of T cell repertoires in cytomegalovirus infection. Their antigens remain unidentified. TCRdb passed the reads through MiXCR, listing each CDR3 protein once. The top ten hold around half of the sample, which has about 140,000 distinct CDR3 sequences, roughly a third seen once. The input for sequencing was CD8+ T cells from cultured PBMCs, taken from culture after CMV antigen stimulation. Source of these receptors: a human donor in good health (CMV status not recorded). Some clones in this sample may be carry-over from other donors' samples. CDR3s include the opening cysteine and the closing phenylalanine or tryptophan. A D gene is named only where the DNA matches it firmly. Clone size is not always given. Where it is, it says once, few, many or a class for expanded clones.

d_call | j_call | clone_size | v_call | cdr3_aa | cdr3_nt
NA | TRBJ1-2 | few | TRBV5-5 | CASSLLGEGDYGYTF | TGTGCCAGCAGCTTACTCGGGGAGGGGGACTATGGCTACACCTTC
NA | TRBJ1-2 | NA | TRBV24-1 | CATSATGWDYGYTF | TGTGCCACCAGTGCTACAGGCTGGGACTATGGCTACACCTTC
TRBD1 | TRBJ1-5 | NA | TRBV18 | CASSPMDRGSNQPQHF | TGTGCCAGCTCACCAATGGACAGGGGTAGCAATCAGCCCCAGCATTTT
TRBD1 | TRBJ2-7 | NA | TRBV6-2/TRBV6-3 | CASSLDRGTFYEQYF | TGTGCCAGCAGTTTGGACAGGGGGACTTTCTACGAGCAGTACTTC
TRBD1 | TRBJ1-5 | few | TRBV28 | CASSFQGGNQPQHF | TGTGCCAGCAGTTTCCAGGGGGGCAATCAGCCCCAGCATTTT
NA | TRBJ1-6 | NA | TRBV9 | CASSVDGGVNSPLHF | TGTGCCAGCAGCGTAGACGGAGGCGTTAATTCACCCCTCCACTTT
NA | TRBJ1-2 | NA | TRBV5-6 | CASTTGAQDNYGYTF | TGTGCCAGCACCACGGGGGCCCAGGATAACTATGGCTACACCTTC
TRBD1 | TRBJ1-2 | NA | TRBV3-1 | CASSQDPWTGGYGYTF | TGTGCCAGCAGCCAAGATCCTTGGACAGGGGGTTATGGCTACACCTTC
NA | TRBJ2-1 | few | TRBV7-6 | CASSSLVPEQFF | TGTGCCAGCAGCTCCTTAGTTCCCGAGCAGTTCTTC
NA | TRBJ1-2 | NA | TRBV28 | CASGEETEIYGYTF | TGTGCCAGCGGCGAGGAGACGGAGATCTATGGCTACACCTTC
NA | TRBJ2-5 | few | TRBV11-1 | CASSQRNILRRETQYF | TGTGCCAGCAGCCAAAGGAACATCCTCCGAAGAGAGACCCAGTACTTC
NA | TRBJ2-7 | many | TRBV5-1 | CASSYGPEQYF | TGCGCCAGCAGTTATGGACCCGAGCAGTACTTC
NA | TRBJ1-1 | many | TRBV9 | CASSQMTANTEAFF | TGTGCCAGCAGCCAGATGACGGCGAACACTGAAGCTTTCTTT
TRBD1 | TRBJ1-4 | NA | TRBV6-6 | CASSTTGAPDEKLFF | TGTGCCAGCAGTACCACAGGGGCCCCTGATGAAAAACTGTTTTTT
NA | TRBJ2-7 | few | TRBV28 | CASSLIGGTEETDRYF | TGTGCCAGCAGTTTAATTGGCGGGACAGAAGAAACTGATCGGTACTTC
TRBD1 | TRBJ1-1 | NA | TRBV7-4 | CASSITTGVTEAFF | TGTGCCAGCAGCATTACGACAGGGGTCACTGAAGCTTTCTTT
NA | TRBJ2-3 | many | TRBV7-2 | CASSTSGSVTDTQYF | TGTGCCAGCAGCACTTCCGGGAGTGTCACAGATACGCAGTATTTT
NA | TRBJ2-7 | NA | TRBV7-3 | CASRRGGEQYF | TGTGCCAGCAGACGAGGGGGGGAGCAGTACTTC
TRBD2 | TRBJ2-3 | NA | TRBV28 | CASSLGLALDTQYF | TGTGCCAGCAGTTTGGGACTAGCGCTAGATACGCAGTATTTT
TRBD1 | TRBJ2-5 | NA | TRBV12-3/TRBV12-4 | CAFQGQSQETQYF | TGTGCCTTTCAGGGACAGAGCCAAGAGACCCAGTACTTC
NA | TRBJ2-3 | NA | TRBV12-3/TRBV12-4 | CASSFSRAKTLDTQYF | TGTGCCAGCAGTTTCTCCCGGGCCAAGACTTTAGATACGCAGTATTTT
NA | TRBJ1-2 | few | TRBV27 | CASRDGYGYTF | TGTGCCAGCCGCGATGGCTATGGCTACACCTTC
NA | TRBJ1-1 | few | TRBV7-9 | CASSLPGRIEKGEAFF | TGTGCCAGCAGCTTACCAGGGAGGATTGAGAAGGGTGAAGCTTTCTTT
NA | TRBJ2-5 | NA | TRBV6-6 | CASSYLDWGETQYF | TGTGCCAGCAGTTACTTAGACTGGGGGGAGACCCAGTACTTC
TRBD2 | TRBJ2-1 | NA | TRBV2 | CASRGGGEQFF | TGTGCCAGCCGGGGGGGAGGTGAGCAGTTCTTC
NA | TRBJ2-5 | many | TRBV7-6 | CASSPDLDQETQYF | TGTGCCAGCAGCCCAGATTTAGACCAAGAGACCCAGTACTTC
NA | TRBJ2-2 | many | TRBV7-9 | CASSLALSGIAGELFF | TGTGCCAGCAGCTTAGCGCTAAGTGGGATTGCCGGGGAGCTGTTTTTT
TRBD1 | TRBJ1-2 | many | TRBV7-6 | CASSRGQEHGYTF | TGTGCCAGCAGTCGGGGACAGGAGCATGGCTACACCTTC
NA | TRBJ2-1 | many | TRBV7-9 | CASSPPDNPYNEQFF | TGTGCCAGCAGCCCCCCAGATAACCCGTACAATGAGCAGTTCTTC
NA | TRBJ2-6 | many | TRBV6-1 | CASSEMIGAEGMTF | TGTGCCAGCAGTGAAATGATTGGGGCAGAAGGTATGACTTTC
TRBD1 | TRBJ2-5 | NA | TRBV24-1 | CATRDSQETQYF | TGTGCCACTCGGGACAGTCAAGAGACCCAGTACTTC
NA | TRBJ1-1 | NA | TRBV7-2 | CASSLAPGNTEAFF | TGTGCCAGCAGCTTAGCGCCCGGTAACACTGAAGCTTTCTTT
TRBD2 | TRBJ2-1 | few | TRBV3-1 | CASSLQLAGDLYNEQFF | TGTGCCAGCAGCCTCCAACTAGCGGGGGACCTTTACAATGAGCAGTTCTTC
TRBD1 | TRBJ2-7 | NA | TRBV6-1 | CASSENRGPHEQYF | TGTGCCAGCAGTGAAAACAGGGGGCCCCACGAGCAGTACTTC
NA | TRBJ1-4 | NA | TRBV7-9 | CASSSPVGVEKLFF | TGTGCCAGCAGCTCCCCCGTGGGGGTAGAAAAACTGTTTTTT
TRBD2 | TRBJ2-7 | NA | TRBV7-6 | CASSWSGGPSYEQYF | TGTGCCAGCAGCTGGAGCGGGGGGCCGTCCTACGAGCAGTACTTC
NA | TRBJ1-1 | NA | TRBV19 | CASTTGAREAFF | TGTGCCAGTACCACCGGGGCTCGGGAAGCTTTCTTT